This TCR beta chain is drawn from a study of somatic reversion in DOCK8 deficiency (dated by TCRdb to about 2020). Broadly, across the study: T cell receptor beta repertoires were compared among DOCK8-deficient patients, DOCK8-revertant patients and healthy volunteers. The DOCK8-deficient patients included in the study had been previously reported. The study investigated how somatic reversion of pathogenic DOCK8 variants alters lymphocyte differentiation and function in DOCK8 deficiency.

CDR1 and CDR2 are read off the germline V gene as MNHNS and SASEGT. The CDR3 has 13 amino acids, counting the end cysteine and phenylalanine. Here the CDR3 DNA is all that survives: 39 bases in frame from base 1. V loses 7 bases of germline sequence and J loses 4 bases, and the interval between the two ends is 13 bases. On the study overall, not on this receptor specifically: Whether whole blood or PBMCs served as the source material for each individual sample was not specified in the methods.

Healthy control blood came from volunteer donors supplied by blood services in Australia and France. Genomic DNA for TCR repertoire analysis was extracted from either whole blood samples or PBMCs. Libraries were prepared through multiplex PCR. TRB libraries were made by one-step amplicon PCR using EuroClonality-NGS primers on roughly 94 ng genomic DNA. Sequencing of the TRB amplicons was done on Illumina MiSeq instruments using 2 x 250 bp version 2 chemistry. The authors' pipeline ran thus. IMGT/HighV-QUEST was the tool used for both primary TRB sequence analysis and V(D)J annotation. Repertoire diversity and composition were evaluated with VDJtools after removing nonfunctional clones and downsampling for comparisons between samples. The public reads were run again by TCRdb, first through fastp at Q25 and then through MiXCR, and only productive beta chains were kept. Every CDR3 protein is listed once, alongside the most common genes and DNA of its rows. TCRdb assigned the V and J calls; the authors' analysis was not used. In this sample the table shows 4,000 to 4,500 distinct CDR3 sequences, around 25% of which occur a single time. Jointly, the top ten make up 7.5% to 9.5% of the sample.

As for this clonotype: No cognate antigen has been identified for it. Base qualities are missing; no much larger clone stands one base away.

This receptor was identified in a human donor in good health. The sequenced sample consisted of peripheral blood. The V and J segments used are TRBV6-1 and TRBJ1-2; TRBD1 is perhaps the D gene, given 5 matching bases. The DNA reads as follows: TGTGCCAGCACCAGGGAGTCGGGCTATGGCTACACCTTC. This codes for CASTRESGYGYTF.